This T cell receptor (beta chain) was profiled in a study of PD-1 blockade in mismatch repair-deficient tumors. About the study: Enrolled about 2013-2016, patients had progressing, pretreated mismatch repair-deficient cancers of approximately 13 types.

Study findings and constraints: After pembrolizumab, tumor-resident clones rose rapidly, then generally contracted before radiologic responses.

Sequencing used immunoSEQ multiplex PCR; TCRdb keeps in-frame clones, though not all of them. The sample carries about 25,000 clones, approximately 84% recorded once. The length of the CDR3 is 14 residues. Germline loops: CDR1 SGDLS, CDR2 YYNGEE. Trimming at V came to 0 bases and at J to 8 bases, leaving 7 bases not matched to a gene. Remarks on this clone: Its antigen is as yet unknown.

Mismatch repair deficiency was confirmed in all patients, by PCR or immunohistochemistry. TCR sequencing covered a few patients who responded to pembrolizumab. This sequence was found in an adult with mismatch repair-deficient cancer. This chain connects TRBV9 to TRBJ1-2, with 7 bases aligning to TRBD1. The material sequenced was PBMCs, taken before pembrolizumab treatment. In DNA form, the CDR3 reads TGTGCCAGCAGCGTAGGACAGGGAACGGCGGGCTACACCTTC. Translating it yields CASSVGQGTAGYTF. The full variable domain, its missing parts supplied by reference TRBV9 and TRBJ1-2, is DSGVTQTPKHLITATGQRVTLRCSPRSGDLSVYWYQQSLDQGLQFLIQYYNGEERAKGNILERFSAQQFPDLHSELNLSSLELGDSALYFCASSVGQGTAGYTFGSGTRLTVV.